One and the same sample provided the 23 T cell receptor beta chains below, sequenced in a study of regulatory T cells in long-lasting Graves disease. Assembly of TCR beta libraries relied on iRepertoire HTBI primers together with Arm-PCR of CDR3 regions. TCRdb re-called the multiplex PCR reads through MiXCR, storing one row per CDR3 protein. The table records 400,000 to 600,000 distinct CDR3 sequences, 20% to 25% of them present only once. As to time point: persistent/refractory GD, antithyroid drugs over 5 years with positive TRAb. PBMCs were the source of the RNA used for TCR sequencing. The sample was peripheral blood mononuclear cells (PBMCs), taken when the disease was refractory, from a patient treated with antithyroid drugs. These receptors originate from a female donor with Graves disease.

This clonotype appeared a few times. Since no conserved phenylalanine or tryptophan closes the CDR3, a read error is the likely cause. This chain uses TRBV7-8 with TRBJ2-3; TRBD2 matches 7 bases. CDR3 length equals 15 residues. The germline CDR1 and CDR2 sequences are SGHVS and FQNEAQ. V shed 2 bases, J shed 6 bases, and the junction held 8 bases outside the gene matches. The CDR3 DNA is TGTGCCAGCAGCTTATGGCGGGGGATTGCGGATACGCAGTATCTT. This translates into CASSLWRGIADTQYL.

This sequence joins TRBV28 and TRBJ2-1; maybe TRBD2 (6 bases). Trimming shortened V by 3 bases and J by 7 bases, and 16 bases separated the two germline ends. The CDR3 has 15 amino acids. Per the germline V gene, CDR1 is MDHEN and CDR2 is SYDVKM. CDR3 region: CASSFGGDEVNEQFF. In DNA form, the CDR3 reads TGTGCCAGCAGTTTTGGAGGGGACGAGGTTAATGAGCAGTTCTTC.

This chain connects TRBV10-3 to TRBJ1-5, with D uncertain. Looked up from germline, CDR1 is ENHRY and CDR2 is SYGVKD. CDR3 size: 15 residues. V lost 0 bases, J lost 6 bases, and 12 bases lay in between. The CDR3 loop is CAISESTRGIQPQHF. The CDR3 nucleotides are TGTGCCATCAGTGAGTCGACTCGAGGGATTCAGCCCCAGCATTTT.

The sample holds many counts of this clonotype. The chain carries TRBV11-2 and TRBJ2-5, with a tentative D call TRBD2 (5 bases). V lost 0 bases, J lost 0 bases, and 11 bases lay in between. The germline V gene encodes CDR1 SGHAT and CDR2 FQNNGV. The CDR3 spans 16 residues. This chain's CDR3 is CASSLEPSGNQETQYF. The CDR3 DNA is TGTGCCAGCAGCTTAGAACCCTCGGGGAACCAAGAGACCCAGTACTTC. Full variable domain (missing parts from reference TRBV11-2 and TRBJ2-5): EAGVAQSPRYKIIEKRQSVAFWCNPISGHATLYWYQQILGQGPKLLIQFQNNGVVDDSQLPKDRFSAERLKGVDSTLKIQPAKLEDSAVYLCASSLEPSGNQETQYFGPGTRLLVL.

This clonotype came up a few times. The chain employs TRBV9 and TRBJ1-1, with a tentative D call TRBD1 (6 bases). In germline, CDR1 is SGDLS, CDR2 YYNGEE. Trimming shortened V by 0 bases and J by 0 bases, and 18 bases separated the two germline ends. The CDR3 loop spans 18 amino acids. The DNA for the CDR3 is TGTGCCAGCAGCGTAGGGATCAAGGACAGACTTATGAACACTGAAGCTTTCTTT. Translated: CASSVGIKDRLMNTEAFF. Full variable domain (missing parts from reference TRBV9 and TRBJ1-1): DSGVTQTPKHLITATGQRVTLRCSPRSGDLSVYWYQQSLDQGLQFLIQYYNGEERAKGNILERFSAQQFPDLHSELNLSSLELGDSALYFCASSVGIKDRLMNTEAFFGQGTRLTVV.

This clonotype was counted at least ten times. The chain uses TRBV12-3 or TRBV12-4 and TRBJ2-6, with a weak D call TRBD1 (6 bases). The CDR3 length is 18 residues. The V and J ends lost 6 bases and 0 bases respectively, with 18 bases between them. CDR3 sequence: CASRYRPGQSSGANVLTF. The CDR3 nucleotides are TGTGCCAGCAGGTACCGCCCGGGACAAAGCTCTGGGGCCAACGTCCTGACTTTC.

This clonotype was recorded a few times. This chain connects TRBV5-1 to TRBJ2-2; TRBD2 might be the D (5 bases). Per germline, CDR1 SGHRS and CDR2 YFSETQ. V was trimmed by 5 bases and J by 1 base, leaving 9 bases between them. The length of the CDR3 is 14 residues. The DNA for the CDR3 is TGCGCCAGCAGGCCCCGGGAGAACACCGGGGAGCTGTTTTTT. This gives the protein CASRPRENTGELFF.

At least ten counts were recorded for this clonotype. J is TRBJ2-5 and V is TRBV12-5, with 10 bases identical to TRBD1. The CDR3 length is 15 residues. Germline V gives CDR1 LGHNT, CDR2 FRNRAP. Trimming took 6 bases from V and 5 from J; bases not matched to a gene: 9. In DNA, the CDR3 is TGTGCTAGTGGCCAAGCGACAGGGGGCAGCGAGACCCAGTACTTC. It specifies CASGQATGGSETQYF.

A few counts support this clonotype. The chain combines TRBV29-1 with TRBJ1-1; 8 bases agree with TRBD1. V gave up 6 bases and J gave up 7 bases; unmatched junction bases: 7. This CDR3 is built from 12 residues. The V gene's germline CDR1 is SQVTM and CDR2 ANQGSEA. Written as DNA, the CDR3 is TGCAGCGTGCGACAGGGGCACGATGAAGCTTTCTTT. It specifies CSVRQGHDEAFF. Full variable domain (remainder filled in from reference TRBV29-1 and TRBJ1-1): SAVISQKPSRDICQRGTSLTIQCQVDSQVTMMFWYRQQPGQSLTLIATANQGSEATYESGFVIDKFPISRPNLTFSTLTVSNMSPEDSSIYLCSVRQGHDEAFFGQGTRLTVV.

V is TRBV28 and J is TRBJ2-7; D might be TRBD1 or TRBD2, each matching 5 bases. V gave up 0 bases and J gave up 3 bases, with 9 bases separating them. The CDR3 loop spans 14 amino acids. The germline gives CDR1 MDHEN, CDR2 SYDVKM. CDR3: CASSLWGDLYEQYF. CDR3 bases: TGTGCCAGCAGTTTATGGGGGGACCTCTACGAGCAGTACTTC.

This clonotype turned up a few times. V usage is TRBV12-3 or TRBV12-4 and J usage is TRBJ2-7; 8 positions match TRBD2. CDR3 length equals 15 residues. Trimming cost V 6 bases and J 4 bases; bases outside gene matches: 11. The CDR3 region is CASRSGSGGDYEQYF. The DNA for the CDR3 is TGTGCCAGCAGGTCCGGCAGCGGGGGAGATTACGAGCAGTACTTC.

This clonotype showed up many times. DNA for the CDR3: TGTGCCAGCAGCAACCGGGACAGCACCAATTCACCCCTCCACTTT. It is translated as CASSNRDSTNSPLHF. This chain links TRBV11-2 with TRBJ1-6; 7 nucleotides align to TRBD1. Trimming took 5 bases from V and 7 from J; bases not matched to a gene: 8. The CDR3 contains 15 residues. Germline CDR1 reads SGHAT; CDR2 reads FQNNGV.

This clonotype was detected a few times. The rearrangement uses TRBV7-9 and TRBJ1-5, with D possibly matching TRBD1 (5 bases). The germline gives CDR1 SEHNR, CDR2 FQNEAQ (reference sequence). Trimming removed 3 bases from V and 5 bases from J, with 14 bases in between. This CDR3 comprises 15 residues. The CDR3: CASSFARGEHQPQHF. CDR3 nucleotide sequence: TGTGCCAGCAGCTTCGCCCGGGGGGAGCATCAGCCCCAGCATTTT.

This clonotype was observed many times. The V gene is TRBV28, the J gene TRBJ1-2; perhaps TRBD1 as D (5 bases). This CDR3 region has 14 residues. The ends were cut back, 3 bases at V and 5 bases at J, with 13 bases in the middle. Germline V gene data show CDR1 as MDHEN and CDR2 as SYDVKM. The CDR3 region has the DNA TGTGCCAGCAGTTTCCAAGGGGAAAGGTATGGCTACACCTTC. Translating gives CASSFQGERYGYTF.

This clonotype has ten or more counts. The chain has TRBV12-5 and TRBJ2-4; a possible D gene is TRBD2 (7 bases). The germline V gene has CDR1 LGHNT and CDR2 FRNRAP. The CDR3 consists of 18 residues. V was trimmed by 0 bases and J by 1 base, leaving 16 bases between them. The CDR3 loop is CASGLVLTGRGAKNIQYF. The CDR3 coding sequence is TGTGCTAGTGGTTTGGTACTTACAGGGCGGGGGGCCAAAAACATTCAGTACTTC.

J is TRBJ2-4 and V is TRBV5-6; either TRBD1 or TRBD2 may supply D (6 bases each). The CDR3 runs 17 residues. Germline CDR1 reads SGHDT; CDR2 reads YYEEEE. V was trimmed by 2 bases and J by 0 bases, leaving 15 bases between them. The CDR3 reads CASSFEGGLEAKNIQYF. CDR3 coding DNA: TGTGCCAGCAGCTTCGAGGGGGGCCTGGAAGCCAAAAACATTCAGTACTTC. Full variable domain (missing parts from reference TRBV5-6 and TRBJ2-4): DAGVTQSPTHLIKTRGQQVTLRCSPKSGHDTVSWYQQALGQGPQFIFQYYEEEERQRGNFPDRFSGHQFPNYSSELNVNALLLGDSALYLCASSFEGGLEAKNIQYFGAGTRLSVL.

The table lists this clonotype with a few counts. This chain links TRBV5-6 with TRBJ2-7, with 7 bases fitting TRBD1. V shed 6 bases and J 3 bases; nucleotides not matched to a gene: 9. The CDR3 has 14 residues. Germline lookup yields CDR1 SGHDT and CDR2 YYEEEE. The CDR3 reads CASTLTGTVYEQYF. The CDR3 DNA reads TGTGCCAGCACCCTTACCGGGACAGTCTACGAGCAGTACTTC.

The rearrangement links TRBV29-1 to TRBJ2-7; D uncertain. Trimming removed 2 bases at V and 1 base at J, with 9 bases between. The CDR3 runs 13 residues. Germline loops: CDR1 SQVTM, CDR2 ANQGSEA. The CDR3: CSVEPPGSYEQYF. In DNA form, the CDR3 reads TGCAGCGTTGAACCCCCTGGATCCTACGAGCAGTACTTC.

The chain has TRBV7-8 and TRBJ2-2; D possibly uses TRBD1 or TRBD2 (7 bases each). The CDR3 is 15 amino acids. From germline, CDR1 is SGHVS and CDR2 FQNEAQ. The ends were cut back, 10 bases at V and 1 base at J, with 16 bases in the middle. CDR3 loop: CATRGGPQNTGELFF. CDR3 in DNA: TGTGCCACCAGGGGGGGGCCGCAGAACACCGGGGAGCTGTTTTTT.

This clonotype has a count of ten or more. This chain uses TRBV27 with TRBJ1-5; the D gene is possibly TRBD1 (6 bases). The length of the CDR3 is 15 residues. Germline CDR1 MNHEY, CDR2 SMNVEV (reference sequence). V shed 0 bases and J shed 3 bases, with 9 bases lying between them. The CDR3 DNA reads TGTGCCAGCAGTTTATCTGGACAGCCCAATCAGCCCCAGCATTTT. Translating gives CASSLSGQPNQPQHF.

This clonotype was found many times. The V call is TRBV28, the J call TRBJ2-2; unclear D gene. CDR3 length equals 15 residues. Trimming shortened V by 2 bases and J by 7 bases, and 14 bases separated the two germline ends. Germline V CDR1 and CDR2: MDHEN, SYDVKM. CDR3 region: CASSLGPGSIGELFF. The CDR3, as DNA: TGTGCCAGCAGTTTAGGCCCAGGATCGATCGGGGAGCTGTTTTTT.

This clonotype occurred a few times. The CDR3 loop reads CSAPGTRHEQYF. In DNA, the CDR3 is TGCAGTGCCCCCGGGACTAGGCACGAGCAGTACTTC. The rearrangement uses TRBV20-1 and TRBJ2-7, with TRBD2 identical over 8 bases. The length of the CDR3 is 12 residues. Losses at the gene ends were 6 bases for V and 5 bases for J; bases not matched to a gene: 6. Looked up from germline, CDR1 is DFQATT and CDR2 is SNEGSKA (reference sequence).

This clonotype was counted at least ten times. The rearrangement uses TRBV12-3 or TRBV12-4 and TRBJ2-2, with 9 bases matching TRBD2. Losses at the gene ends were 1 base for V and 3 bases for J; bases not matched to a gene: 6. The CDR3 totals 17 residues. In nucleotides, the CDR3 is TGTGCCAGCAGTTTAGTGGTAGCGGGAGTAGACACCGGGGAGCTGTTTTTT. It translates to CASSLVVAGVDTGELFF.